This TCR beta chain comes out of a study of blood T cell repertoires in COVID-19. Repertoires were generated with immunoSEQ multiplex PCR, while TCRdb's copy carries only in-frame clones and drops some. The table lists around 64,000 clones, roughly 91% of them singletons. This CDR3 is 15 amino acids long. Germline V gives CDR1 SGDLS, CDR2 YYNGEE. V lost 4 bases, J lost 8 bases, and 11 bases stayed unmatched. Material for sequencing was peripheral blood. The rearrangement uses TRBV9 and TRBJ2-7; TRBD1 matches 11 bases. This sequence was found in a human donor in a cohort sampled during active COVID-19. Here the CDR3 reads CASSTAGTGGSKQYF. The DNA of the CDR3 is TGTGCCAGCAGCACCGCCGGGACAGGGGGTAGCAAGCAGTACTTC.